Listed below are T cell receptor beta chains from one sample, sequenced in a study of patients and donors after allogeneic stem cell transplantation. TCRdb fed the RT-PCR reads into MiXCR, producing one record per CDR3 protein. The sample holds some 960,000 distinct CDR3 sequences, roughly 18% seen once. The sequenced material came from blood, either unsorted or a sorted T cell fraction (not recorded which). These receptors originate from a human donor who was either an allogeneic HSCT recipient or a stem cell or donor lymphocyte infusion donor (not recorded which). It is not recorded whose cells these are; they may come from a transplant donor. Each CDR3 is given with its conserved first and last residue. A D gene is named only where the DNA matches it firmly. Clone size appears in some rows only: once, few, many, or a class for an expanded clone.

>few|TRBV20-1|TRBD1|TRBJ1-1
CSASKGGLGTEAFF
TGCAGTGCTAGTAAAGGGGGCTTGGGTACTGAAGCTTTCTTT
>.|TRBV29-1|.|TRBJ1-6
CSVSRGYNSPLHF
TGCAGCGTTTCCAGGGGCTATAATTCACCCCTCCACTTT
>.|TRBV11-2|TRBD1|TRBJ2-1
CASSFGTGLYNEQFF
TGTGCCAGCAGCTTCGGGACAGGCCTTTACAATGAGCAGTTCTTC
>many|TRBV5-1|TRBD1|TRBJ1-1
CASSLGQGRTEAFF
TGCGCCAGCAGCTTGGGACAGGGGAGGACTGAAGCTTTCTTT
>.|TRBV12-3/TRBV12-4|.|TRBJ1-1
CASSLVVGDGGEAFF
TGTGCCAGCAGTTTAGTGGTAGGCGACGGGGGTGAAGCTTTCTTT
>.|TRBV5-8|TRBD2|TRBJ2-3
CASSFGRAGRSTDTQYF
TGTGCCAGCAGCTTCGGACGAGCGGGGAGAAGCACAGATACGCAGTATTTT
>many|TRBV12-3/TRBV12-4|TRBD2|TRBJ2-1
CASTWGTSLFF
TGTGCCAGCACCTGGGGGACTAGTTTGTTCTTC
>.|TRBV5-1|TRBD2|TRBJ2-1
CSSSLAKVTSGRAGNEQFF
TGCTCCAGCAGCTTGGCCAAAGTGACTAGCGGGAGGGCCGGCAATGAGCAGTTCTTC
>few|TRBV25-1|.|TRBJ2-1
CASSDPSRDEQFF
TGTGCCAGCAGTGATCCTAGCCGCGATGAGCAGTTCTTC
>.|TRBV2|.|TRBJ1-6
CASKLSPSNSPLHF
TGTGCCAGCAAGTTGTCTCCCTCGAATTCACCCCTCCACTTT
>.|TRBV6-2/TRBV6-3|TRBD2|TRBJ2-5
CASSYGLGSGGPQETQYF
TGTGCCAGCAGTTACGGTCTGGGTAGCGGGGGACCGCAAGAGACCCAGTACTTC
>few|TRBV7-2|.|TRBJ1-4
CASSHQTRGNEKLFF
TGTGCCAGCAGTCACCAGACGAGGGGGAATGAAAAACTGTTTTTT
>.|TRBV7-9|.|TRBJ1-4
CASSFPPEKLFF
TGTGCCAGCAGCTTCCCGCCCGAAAAACTGTTTTTT
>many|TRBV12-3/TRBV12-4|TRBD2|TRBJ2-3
CASSQRLAGTRTDTQYF
TGTGCCAGCAGCCAGAGACTAGCGGGGACACGCACAGATACGCAGTATTTT
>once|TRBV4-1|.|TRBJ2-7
CASSQDDSYYEQYF
TGCGCCAGCAGCCAAGATGATTCTTACTACGAGCAGTACTTC
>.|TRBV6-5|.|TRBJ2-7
CASSSPWEQYF
TGTGCCAGCAGTTCGCCCTGGGAGCAGTACTTC
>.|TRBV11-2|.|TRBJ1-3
CASSLGATPSGNTIYF
TGTGCCAGCAGCTTAGGGGCTACCCCCTCTGGAAACACCATATATTTT
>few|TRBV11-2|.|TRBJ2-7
CASSLVTGGPYEQYF
TGTGCCAGCAGCTTAGTTACTGGAGGTCCCTACGAGCAGTACTTC
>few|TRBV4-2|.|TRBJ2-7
CASSQDSMRYEQYF
TGTGCCAGCAGCCAAGACAGTATGCGTTACGAGCAGTACTTC
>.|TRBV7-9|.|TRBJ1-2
CASSHPWVPGYTF
TGTGCCAGCAGCCATCCTTGGGTTCCTGGCTACACCTTC
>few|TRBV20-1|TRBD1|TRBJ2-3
CSARADREDTQYF
TGCAGTGCTAGAGCGGACAGGGAAGATACGCAGTATTTT
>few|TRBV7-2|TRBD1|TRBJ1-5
CASSLGGQAYSNQPQHF
TGTGCCAGCAGCTTAGGGGGACAGGCTTATAGCAATCAGCCCCAGCATTTT
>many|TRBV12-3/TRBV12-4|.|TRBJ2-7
CASSFGQGSSYEQYF
TGTGCCAGCAGTTTTGGCCAGGGCAGCTCCTACGAGCAGTACTTC
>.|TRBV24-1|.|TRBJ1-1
CATSDLDRTEAFF
TGTGCCACCAGTGACCTCGACAGAACTGAAGCTTTCTTT
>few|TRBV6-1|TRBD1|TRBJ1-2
CASRKDRNHGYTF
TGTGCCAGCAGAAAGGACAGGAACCATGGCTACACCTTC
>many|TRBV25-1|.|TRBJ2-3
CASSDPGPSTDTQYF
TGTGCCAGCAGTGATCCGGGGCCTAGCACAGATACGCAGTATTTT
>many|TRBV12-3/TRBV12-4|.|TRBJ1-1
CASIKGLQDTEAFF
TGTGCCAGCATCAAAGGGCTACAGGACACTGAAGCTTTCTTT
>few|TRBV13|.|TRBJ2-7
CASSLMLAGSMEQYF
TGTGCCAGCAGCTTAATGCTGGCAGGGAGCATGGAGCAGTACTTC
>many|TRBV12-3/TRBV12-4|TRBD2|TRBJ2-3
CASSPLAGARTDTQYF
TGTGCCAGCAGTCCATTAGCGGGGGCCCGCACAGATACGCAGTATTTT
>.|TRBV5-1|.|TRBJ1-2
CASSFLRQPHSLFHGYTF
TGCGCCAGCAGCTTCCTCAGACAGCCCCACTCCTTATTCCATGGCTACACCTTC
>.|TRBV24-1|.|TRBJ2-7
CATSDSALAYEQYF
TGTGCCACCAGTGATTCCGCGCTAGCCTACGAGCAGTACTTC
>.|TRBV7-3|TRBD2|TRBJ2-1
CASSLQPVSGVWSEQFF
TGTGCCAGCAGCTTACAACCCGTTAGCGGGGTCTGGAGTGAGCAGTTCTTC
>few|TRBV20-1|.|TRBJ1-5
CSASRVRGNQPQHF
TGCAGTGCTAGCAGGGTGAGAGGCAATCAGCCCCAGCATTTT
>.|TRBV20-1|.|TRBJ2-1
CSASRSLYNEQFF
TGCAGTGCATCTCGGTCCCTCTACAATGAGCAGTTCTTC
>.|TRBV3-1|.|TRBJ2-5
CASSQEYGFRETQYF
TGTGCCAGCAGCCAAGAGTATGGGTTTCGGGAGACCCAGTACTTC
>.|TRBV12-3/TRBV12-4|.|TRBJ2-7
CASKAGHTSYEQYF
TGTGCCAGCAAGGCGGGCCACACCTCCTACGAGCAGTACTTC
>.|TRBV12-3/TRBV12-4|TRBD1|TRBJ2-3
CASSLDRGHTDTQYF
TGTGCCAGCAGTTTGGACAGGGGGCACACAGATACGCAGTATTTT
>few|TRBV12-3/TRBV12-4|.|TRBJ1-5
CASSPGVRGNQPQHF
TGTGCCAGCAGTCCAGGGGTGCGCGGCAATCAGCCCCAGCATTTT
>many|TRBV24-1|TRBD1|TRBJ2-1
CATHGDRGQGEQFF
TGTGCCACCCATGGGGACAGGGGGCAGGGTGAGCAGTTCTTC
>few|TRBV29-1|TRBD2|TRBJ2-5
CSGTFWTSGRTETQYF
TGCAGCGGCACATTTTGGACTAGCGGGAGAACGGAGACCCAGTACTTC
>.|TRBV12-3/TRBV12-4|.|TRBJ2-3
CASRSIRGTDTQYF
TGTGCCAGCAGATCCATAAGGGGTACAGATACGCAGTATTTT
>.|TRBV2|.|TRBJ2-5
CASKERRETQYF
TGTGCCAGCAAGGAGAGAAGAGAGACCCAGTACTTC
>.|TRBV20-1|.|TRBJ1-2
CSARSRDKNYGYTF
TGCAGTGCTAGATCCAGGGATAAGAACTATGGCTACACCTTC
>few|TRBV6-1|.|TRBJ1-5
CASIAFAGAGPQHF
TGTGCCAGCATTGCGTTTGCCGGAGCGGGGCCCCAGCATTTT
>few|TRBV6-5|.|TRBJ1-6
CASSYGQSDNSPLHF
TGTGCCAGCAGTTACGGGCAGAGTGATAATTCACCCCTCCACTTT
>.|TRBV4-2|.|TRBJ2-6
CASSQGKGGRGAGANVLTF
TGTGCCAGCAGCCAAGGAAAGGGAGGTCGAGGCGCTGGGGCCAACGTCCTGACTTTC
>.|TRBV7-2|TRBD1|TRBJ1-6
CASSPQQGFQNSPLHF
TGTGCCAGCAGCCCACAACAGGGGTTTCAAAATTCACCCCTCCACTTT
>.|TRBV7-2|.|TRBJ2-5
CASSGGAGQETQYF
TGTGCCAGCAGCGGTGGGGCAGGGCAAGAGACCCAGTACTTC
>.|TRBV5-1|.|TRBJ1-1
CASSLRDTNTEAFF
TGCGCCAGCAGCTTGAGGGACACTAACACTGAAGCTTTCTTT
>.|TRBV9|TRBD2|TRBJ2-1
CASSVGHSGRGDEQFF
TGTGCCAGCAGCGTGGGTCATAGCGGGCGTGGGGATGAGCAGTTCTTC
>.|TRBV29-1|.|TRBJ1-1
CSVCRANTEAFF
TGCAGCGTTTGCAGGGCCAACACTGAAGCTTTCTTT
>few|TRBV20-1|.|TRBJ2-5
CSAMGGGRAYETQYF
TGCAGTGCTATGGGGGGGGGCAGGGCTTATGAGACCCAGTACTTC
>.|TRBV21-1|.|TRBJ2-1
CASSKSASGNEQFF
TGTGCCAGCAGCAAATCTGCAAGCGGGAATGAGCAGTTCTTC
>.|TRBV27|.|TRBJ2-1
CASSSSSGGAYNEQFF
TGTGCCAGCAGTTCAAGCAGTGGAGGGGCCTACAATGAGCAGTTCTTC
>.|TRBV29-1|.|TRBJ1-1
CSVEVTGGPEAFF
TGCAGCGTTGAAGTGACCGGGGGGCCTGAAGCTTTCTTT